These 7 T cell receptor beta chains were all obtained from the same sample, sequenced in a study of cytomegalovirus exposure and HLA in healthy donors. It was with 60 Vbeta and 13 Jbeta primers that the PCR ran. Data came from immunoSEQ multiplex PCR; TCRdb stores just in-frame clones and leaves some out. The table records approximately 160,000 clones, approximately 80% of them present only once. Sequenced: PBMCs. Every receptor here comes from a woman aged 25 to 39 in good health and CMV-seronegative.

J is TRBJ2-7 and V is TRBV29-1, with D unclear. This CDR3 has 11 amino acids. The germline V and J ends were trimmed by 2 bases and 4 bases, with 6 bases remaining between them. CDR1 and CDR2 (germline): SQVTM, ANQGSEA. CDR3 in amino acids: CSVESSYEQYF. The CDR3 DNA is TGCAGCGTTGAATCCAGTTACGAGCAGTACTTC.

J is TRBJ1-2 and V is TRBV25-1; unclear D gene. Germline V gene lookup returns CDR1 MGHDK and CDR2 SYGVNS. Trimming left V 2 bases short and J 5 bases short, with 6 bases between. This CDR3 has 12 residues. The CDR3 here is CASSERGYGYTF. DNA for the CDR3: TGTGCCAGCAGTGAACGGGGATATGGCTACACCTTC.

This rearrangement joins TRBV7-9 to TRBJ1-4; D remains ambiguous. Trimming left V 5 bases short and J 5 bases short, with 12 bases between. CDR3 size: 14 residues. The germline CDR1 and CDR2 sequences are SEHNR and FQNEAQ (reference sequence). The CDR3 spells CASSRTPSNEKLFF. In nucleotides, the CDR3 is TGTGCCAGCAGCCGGACTCCGAGCAATGAAAAACTGTTTTTT.

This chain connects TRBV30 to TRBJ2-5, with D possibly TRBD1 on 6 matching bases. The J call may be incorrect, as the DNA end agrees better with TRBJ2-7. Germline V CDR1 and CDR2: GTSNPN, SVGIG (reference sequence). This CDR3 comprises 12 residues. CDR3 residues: CAWTRGLYEQYF. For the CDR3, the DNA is TGTGCCTGGACCAGGGGTCTCTACGAGCAGTACTTC.

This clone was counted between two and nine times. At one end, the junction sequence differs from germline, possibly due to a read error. CDR3 nucleotides: TGTTCCAGCAGCGAACCGCGCAATGAGCAGTTCTTC. Its translation: CSSSEPRNEQFF. V and J are TRBV7-9 and TRBJ2-1, with D hard to call. The germline V gene has CDR1 SEHNR and CDR2 FQNEAQ (reference sequence). The length of the CDR3 is 12 residues.

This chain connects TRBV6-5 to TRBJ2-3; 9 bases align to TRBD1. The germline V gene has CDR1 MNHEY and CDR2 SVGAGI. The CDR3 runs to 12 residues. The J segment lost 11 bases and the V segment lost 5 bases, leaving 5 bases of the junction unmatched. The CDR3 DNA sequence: TGTGCCAGCAGTGAAACAGGGGGCGAGCAGTATTTT. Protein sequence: CASSETGGEQYF.

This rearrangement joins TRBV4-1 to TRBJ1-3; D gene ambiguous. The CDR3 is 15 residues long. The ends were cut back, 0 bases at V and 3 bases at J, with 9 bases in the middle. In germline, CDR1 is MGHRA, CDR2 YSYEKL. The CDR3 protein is CASSQDPGLGNTIYF. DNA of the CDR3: TGCGCCAGCAGCCAAGATCCAGGACTTGGAAACACCATATATTTT.